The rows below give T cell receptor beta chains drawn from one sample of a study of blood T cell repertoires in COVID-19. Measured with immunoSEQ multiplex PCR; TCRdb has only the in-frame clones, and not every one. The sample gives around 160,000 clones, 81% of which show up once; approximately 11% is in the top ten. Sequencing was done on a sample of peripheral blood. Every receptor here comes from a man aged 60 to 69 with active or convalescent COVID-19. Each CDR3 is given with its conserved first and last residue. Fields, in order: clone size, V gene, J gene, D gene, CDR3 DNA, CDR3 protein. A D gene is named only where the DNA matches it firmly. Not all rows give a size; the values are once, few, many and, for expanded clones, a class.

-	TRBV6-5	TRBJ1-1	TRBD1	TGTGCCAGCAGTTCGACAGGGGGTGAGGGAACTGAAGCTTTCTTT	CASSSTGGEGTEAFF
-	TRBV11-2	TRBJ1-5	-	TGTGCCAGCAGCTTCAGCGCCAATCAGCCCCAGCATTTT	CASSFSANQPQHF
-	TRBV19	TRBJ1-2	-	TGTGCCAGTAGTATTGACAGGTTTAACTATGGCTACACCTTC	CASSIDRFNYGYTF
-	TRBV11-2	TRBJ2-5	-	TGTGCCAGCAGCCGGTCCGACGGCGGGCAAGAGACCCAGTACTTC	CASSRSDGGQETQYF
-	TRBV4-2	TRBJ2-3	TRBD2	TGTGCCAGCAGCCAAGGCCCTAGCGGGGGGGCCGCAGATACGCAGTATTTT	CASSQGPSGGAADTQYF
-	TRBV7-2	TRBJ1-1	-	TGTGCCAGCAGCCTGAACCTCGATCCACAGCTCACTGAAGCTTTCTTT	CASSLNLDPQLTEAFF
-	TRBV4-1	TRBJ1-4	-	TGCGCCAGCAGCCAGCTAGTCCCTCCGGCAAGTCCTAATGAAAAACTGTTTTTT	CASSQLVPPASPNEKLFF
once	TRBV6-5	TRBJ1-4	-	TGTGCCATCTTAAAGGGGAACGAAAAACTGTTTTTT	CAILKGNEKLFF
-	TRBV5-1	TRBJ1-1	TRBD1	TGCGCCAGCAGCTTGGCCATCGATAGGACAGGAAGAAACACTGAAGCTTTCTTT	CASSLAIDRTGRNTEAFF
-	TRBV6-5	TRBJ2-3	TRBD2	TGTGCCAGCAGTTTTAGCGGGGGGCCTGGAGATACGCAGTATTTT	CASSFSGGPGDTQYF
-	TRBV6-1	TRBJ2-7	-	TGTGCCAGCAGTGACGTGGTCCTAGATAACTACGAGCAGTACTTC	CASSDVVLDNYEQYF
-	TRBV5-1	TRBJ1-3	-	TGCGCCAGCAGCTTGGGTGCTCTCAGCTCTGGAAACACCATATATTTT	CASSLGALSSGNTIYF
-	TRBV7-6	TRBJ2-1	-	TGTGCCAGCAGCTTAGCTGGCGGATTTGACCTACGGGGTGAGCAGTTCTTC	CASSLAGGFDLRGEQFF
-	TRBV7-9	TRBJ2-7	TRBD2	TGTGCCAGCAGCCCGGGACTAGCGGGTCCCTTTATATCCTACGAGCAGTACTTC	CASSPGLAGPFISYEQYF
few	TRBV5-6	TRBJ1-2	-	TGTGCCAGCAGCTTGTTGGTCGGGCAGGGTGGCGGCTACACCTTC	CASSLLVGQGGGYTF
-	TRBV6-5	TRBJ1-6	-	TGTGCCAGCAAGTCCAGGGCTGATAATTCACCCCTCCACTTT	CASKSRADNSPLHF
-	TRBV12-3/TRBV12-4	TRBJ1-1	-	TGTGCCAGCAGTTCCACGGGGGGCACTGAAGCTTTCTTT	CASSSTGGTEAFF
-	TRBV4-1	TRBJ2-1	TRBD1	TGCGCCAGCAATCCAACAGGGGAACATTACAATGAGCAGTTCTTC	CASNPTGEHYNEQFF
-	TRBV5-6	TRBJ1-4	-	TGTGCCAGCAGCCGGCTGGGGGCCTCAACTAATGAAAAACTGTTTTTT	CASSRLGASTNEKLFF
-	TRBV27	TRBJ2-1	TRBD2	TGTGCCAGCAGTCCACTAGCGGGGGGCGGCAATGAGCAGTTCTTC	CASSPLAGGGNEQFF
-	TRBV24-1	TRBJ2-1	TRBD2	TGTGCCACCCACGGGGGGTCCAATGAGCAGTTCTTC	CATHGGSNEQFF
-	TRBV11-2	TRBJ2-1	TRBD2	TGTGCCAGCAGCCCCATGACTAGCGGGATTTCCAATGAGCAGTTCTTC	CASSPMTSGISNEQFF
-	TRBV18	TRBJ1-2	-	TGTGCCAGCTCACCAGACAGGCAGAATGGCTACACCTTC	CASSPDRQNGYTF
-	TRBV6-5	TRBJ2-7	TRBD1	TGTGCCTGCGGACAGGGGGCCTACGAGCAGTACTTC	CACGQGAYEQYF
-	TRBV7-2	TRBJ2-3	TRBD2	TGTGCCAGCAGCTGGGGACTAGAAACAGATACGCAGTATTTT	CASSWGLETDTQYF
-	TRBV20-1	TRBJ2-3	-	TGCAGTGCTAGTGCCTTCACAGATACGCAGTATTTT	CSASAFTDTQYF
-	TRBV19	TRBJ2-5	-	TGTGCCAGTAGTATAGGACTACAAGAGACCCAGTACTTC	CASSIGLQETQYF
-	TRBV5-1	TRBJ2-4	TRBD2	TGCGCCAGCAGCTTGGTAGCGGGAGGGGCCAAAAACATTCAGTACTTC	CASSLVAGGAKNIQYF
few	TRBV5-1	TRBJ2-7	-	TGCGCCAGCAGCTTGGGTCTAGGATCCTACGAGCAGTACTTC	CASSLGLGSYEQYF
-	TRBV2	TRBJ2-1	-	TGTGCCAGCAGCGGTGCGGTTCCTGTCTATGAGCAGTTCTTC	CASSGAVPVYEQFF
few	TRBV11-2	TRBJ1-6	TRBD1	TGTGCCAGCAGTACAGGGACAGGGCGACTGTCACCCCTCCACTTT	CASSTGTGRLSPLHF
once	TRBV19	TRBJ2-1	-	TGTGCCAGTAGTATAGCGGGAGTGTACAATGAGCAGTTCTTC	CASSIAGVYNEQFF
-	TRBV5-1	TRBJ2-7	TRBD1	TGCGCCAGCAGCTTCCTCGACAGGGACTACGAGCAGTACTTC	CASSFLDRDYEQYF
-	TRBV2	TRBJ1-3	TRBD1	TGTGCCAGCAGCGGGACAGGGCCTGGAAACACCATATATTTT	CASSGTGPGNTIYF
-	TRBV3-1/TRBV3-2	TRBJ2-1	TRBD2	TGTGCCAGCAGCCAAGACCTCCGTAGGGAGCGGGGAAGCGATGAGCAGTTCTTC	CASSQDLRRERGSDEQFF
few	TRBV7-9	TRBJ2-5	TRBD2	TGTGCCAGCAGCTCGAGCGGGAGAGGGGAGACCCAGTACTTC	CASSSSGRGETQYF
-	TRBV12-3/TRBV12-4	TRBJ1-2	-	TGTGCCAGCACCCGGGGGGTTCAGGGCTACACCTTC	CASTRGVQGYTF